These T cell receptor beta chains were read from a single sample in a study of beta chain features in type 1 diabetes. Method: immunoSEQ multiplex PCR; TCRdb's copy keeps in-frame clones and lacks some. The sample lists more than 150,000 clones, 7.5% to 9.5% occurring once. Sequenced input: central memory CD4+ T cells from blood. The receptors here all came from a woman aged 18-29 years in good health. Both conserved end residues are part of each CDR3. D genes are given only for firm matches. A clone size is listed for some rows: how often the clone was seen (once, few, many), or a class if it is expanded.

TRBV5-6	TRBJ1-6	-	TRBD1	CASSLTGVYNSPLHF	TGTGCCAGCAGCTTGACAGGGGTCTATAATTCACCCCTCCACTTT
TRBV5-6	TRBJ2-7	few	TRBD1	CASSSQGAREQYF	TGTGCCAGCAGCTCTCAGGGGGCAAGGGAGCAGTACTTC
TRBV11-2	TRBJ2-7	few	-	CASSLDYKTYYSYEQYF	TGTGCCAGCAGCTTAGATTACAAGACGTACTACTCCTACGAGCAGTACTTC
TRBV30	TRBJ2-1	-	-	CASWRESNEQFF	TGTGCCTCTTGGAGGGAGAGCAATGAGCAGTTCTTC
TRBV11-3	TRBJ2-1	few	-	CASTPEVPGGLGRLGLEQFF	TGTGCCAGCACTCCAGAGGTTCCAGGGGGGCTAGGACGACTGGGTTTGGAGCAGTTCTTC
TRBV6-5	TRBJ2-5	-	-	CASRPTGYETQYF	TGTGCCAGCAGACCTACAGGGTACGAGACCCAGTACTTC
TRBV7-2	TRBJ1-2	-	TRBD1	CASSDRDSGYTF	TGTGCCAGCAGCGATCGGGACAGTGGCTACACCTTC
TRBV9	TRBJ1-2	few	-	CASSVGTEVGYGYTF	TGTGCCAGCAGCGTAGGGACAGAAGTGGGCTATGGCTACACCTTC
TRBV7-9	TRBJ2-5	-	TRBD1	CAARGSGGLETQYF	TGTGCCGCTCGTGGGTCAGGGGGATTAGAGACCCAGTACTTC
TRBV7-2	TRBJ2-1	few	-	CASSLGGGSVQFF	TGTGCCAGCAGCTTAGGTGGGGGGTCGGTGCAGTTCTTC
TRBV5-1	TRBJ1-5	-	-	CASSLSGGLNQPQHF	TGCGCCAGCAGCTTGTCGGGGGGCCTCAATCAGCCCCAGCATTTT
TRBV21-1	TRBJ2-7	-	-	CASSKESRAVSYEQYF	TGTGCCAGCAGCAAAGAGAGCAGGGCGGTATCCTACGAGCAGTACTTC
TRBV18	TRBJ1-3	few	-	CASSPRGTGNTIYF	TGTGCCAGCTCACCACGAGGGACTGGAAACACCATATATTTT
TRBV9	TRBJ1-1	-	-	CASSDTGQAFF	TGTGCCAGCAGCGACACGGGTCAAGCTTTCTTT
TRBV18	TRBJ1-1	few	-	CASSRAEREAFF	TGTGCCAGCTCACGCGCGGAGCGTGAAGCTTTCTTT
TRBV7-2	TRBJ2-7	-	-	CASSLATGGRSYEQYF	TGTGCCAGCAGCTTAGCGACCGGAGGGAGGTCCTACGAGCAGTACTTC